One and the same sample provided the 2 T cell receptor beta chains below, sequenced in a study of T-cell reconstitution after alpha-beta-depleted transplantation in children. Construction of the TCRbeta library involved unique molecular identifiers. TCRdb used MiXCR to reprocess the PCR reads, holding one entry per CDR3 protein. In the table there are some 300,000 distinct CDR3 sequences, roughly a tenth of which are singletons. Sequencing used PBMCs, obtained before TCRalphabeta/CD19-depleted stem cell transplant. The receptors were sampled from a boy in the first two years of life with acute myeloid leukemia, due to receive a stem cell transplant.

The V and J genes are TRBV9 and TRBJ2-7, with D tentatively TRBD1 (6 bases). Trimming shortened V by 3 bases and J by 2 bases, and 15 bases separated the two germline ends. CDR3 length: 15 amino acids. The germline CDR1 and CDR2 sequences are SGDLS and YYNGEE. The CDR3 is CASSARTDPPYEQYF. The CDR3 DNA is TGTGCCAGCAGCGCCCGGACAGATCCCCCCTACGAGCAGTACTTC. Looking up the rest from reference TRBV9 and TRBJ2-7 gives the full variable domain: DSGVTQTPKHLITATGQRVTLRCSPRSGDLSVYWYQQSLDQGLQFLIQYYNGEERAKGNILERFSAQQFPDLHSELNLSSLELGDSALYFCASSARTDPPYEQYFGPGTRLTVT.

Only a few counts were recorded for this clonotype. The chain combines TRBV7-3 with TRBJ2-1; the D gene could be TRBD1 or TRBD2 (5 bases each). The CDR3 extends over 15 amino acids. The V end was cut by 5 bases, the J end by 2 bases, with 13 bases between. Germline CDR1 SGHTA, CDR2 FQGTGA. CDR3 DNA sequence: TGTGCCAGCAGCACCACCGGGACGGCCTACAATGAGCAGTTCTTC. Translated, it gives CASSTTGTAYNEQFF.